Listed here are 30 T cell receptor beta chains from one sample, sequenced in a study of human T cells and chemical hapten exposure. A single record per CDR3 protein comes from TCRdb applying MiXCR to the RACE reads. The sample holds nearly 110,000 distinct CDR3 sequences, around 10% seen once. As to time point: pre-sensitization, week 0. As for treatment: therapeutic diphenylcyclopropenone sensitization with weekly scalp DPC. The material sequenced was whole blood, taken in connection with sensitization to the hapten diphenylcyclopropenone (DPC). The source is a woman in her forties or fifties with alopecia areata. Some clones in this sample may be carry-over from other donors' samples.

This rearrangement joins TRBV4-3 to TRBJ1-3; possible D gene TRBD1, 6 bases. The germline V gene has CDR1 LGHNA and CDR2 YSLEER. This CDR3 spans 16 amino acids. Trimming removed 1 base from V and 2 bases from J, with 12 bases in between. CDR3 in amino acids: CASSQGHGQTGNTIYF. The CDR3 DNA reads TGCGCCAGCAGCCAAGGACACGGACAGACTGGAAACACCATATATTTT.

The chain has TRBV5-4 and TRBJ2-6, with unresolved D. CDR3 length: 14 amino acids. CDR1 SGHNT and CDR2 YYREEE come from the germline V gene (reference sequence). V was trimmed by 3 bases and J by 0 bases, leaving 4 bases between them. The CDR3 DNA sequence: TGTGCCAGCAGCTCCCGCTCTGGGGCCAACGTCCTGACTTTC. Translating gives CASSSRSGANVLTF.

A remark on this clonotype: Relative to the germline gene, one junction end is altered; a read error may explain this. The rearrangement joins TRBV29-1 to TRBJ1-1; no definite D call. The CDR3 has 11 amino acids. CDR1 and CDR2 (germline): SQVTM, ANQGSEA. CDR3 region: CSVSANAEAFF. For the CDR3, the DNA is TGCAGCGTTTCAGCGAACGCTGAAGCTTTCTTT.

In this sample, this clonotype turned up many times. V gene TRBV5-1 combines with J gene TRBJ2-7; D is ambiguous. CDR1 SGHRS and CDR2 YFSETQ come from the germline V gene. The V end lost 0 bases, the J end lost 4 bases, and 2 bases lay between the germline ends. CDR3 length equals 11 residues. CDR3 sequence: CASSLDYEQYF. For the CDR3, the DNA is TGCGCCAGCAGCTTGGATTACGAGCAGTACTTC.

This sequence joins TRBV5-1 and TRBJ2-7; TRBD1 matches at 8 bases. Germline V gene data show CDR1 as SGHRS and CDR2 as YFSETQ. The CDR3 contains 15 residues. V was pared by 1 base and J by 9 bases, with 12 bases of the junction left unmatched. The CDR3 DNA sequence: TGCGCCAGCAGCTTGTCACTTGCGGGACAGGAAGGGCAGTACTTC. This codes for CASSLSLAGQEGQYF. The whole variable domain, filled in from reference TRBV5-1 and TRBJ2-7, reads KAGVTQTPRYLIKTRGQQVTLSCSPISGHRSVSWYQQTPGQGLQFLFEYFSETQRNKGNFPGRFSGRQFSNSRSEMNVSTLELGDSALYLCASSLSLAGQEGQYFGPGTRLTVT.

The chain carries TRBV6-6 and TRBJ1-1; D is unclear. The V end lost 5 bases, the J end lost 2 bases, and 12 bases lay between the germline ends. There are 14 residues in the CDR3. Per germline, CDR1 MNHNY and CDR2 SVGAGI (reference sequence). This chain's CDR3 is CASSAGSGNTEAFF. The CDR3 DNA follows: TGTGCCAGCAGTGCGGGAAGCGGAAACACTGAAGCTTTCTTT.

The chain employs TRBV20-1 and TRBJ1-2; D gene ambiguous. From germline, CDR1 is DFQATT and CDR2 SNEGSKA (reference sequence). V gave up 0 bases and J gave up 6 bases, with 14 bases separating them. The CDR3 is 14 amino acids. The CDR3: CSARDRGLRHGYTF. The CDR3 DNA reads TGCAGTGCTAGAGATAGAGGCCTGAGGCATGGCTACACCTTC.

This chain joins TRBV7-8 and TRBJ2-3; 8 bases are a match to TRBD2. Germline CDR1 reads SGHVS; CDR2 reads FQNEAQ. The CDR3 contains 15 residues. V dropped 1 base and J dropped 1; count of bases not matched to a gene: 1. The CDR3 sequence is CASSLVRGGTDTQYF. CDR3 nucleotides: TGTGCCAGCAGCTTAGTGCGGGGGGGCACAGATACGCAGTATTTT.

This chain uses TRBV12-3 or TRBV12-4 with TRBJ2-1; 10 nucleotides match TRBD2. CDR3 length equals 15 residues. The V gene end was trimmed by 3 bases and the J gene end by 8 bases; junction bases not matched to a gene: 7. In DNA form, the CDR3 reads TGTGCCAGCAGTTTCGAGCGGGGGGGCTTTTATGAGCAGTTCTTC. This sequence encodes CASSFERGGFYEQFF.

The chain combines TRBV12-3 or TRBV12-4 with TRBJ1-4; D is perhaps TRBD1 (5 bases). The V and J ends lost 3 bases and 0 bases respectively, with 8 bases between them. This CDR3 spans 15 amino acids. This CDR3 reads CASSFGGATNEKLFF. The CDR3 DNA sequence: TGTGCCAGCAGTTTCGGGGGGGCAACTAATGAAAAACTGTTTTTT.

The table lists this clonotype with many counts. The CDR3 loop reads CASSLSGAGVTYEQYF. The CDR3 nucleotides read TGCGCCAGCAGCTTGTCAGGGGCAGGGGTTACCTACGAGCAGTACTTC. The rearrangement links TRBV5-1 to TRBJ2-7; a possible D gene is TRBD1 (6 bases). CDR3 length: 16 residues. The germline V gene encodes CDR1 SGHRS and CDR2 YFSETQ. Trimming left V 1 base short and J 2 bases short, with 16 bases between. Complete variable domain (other parts from reference TRBV5-1 and TRBJ2-7): KAGVTQTPRYLIKTRGQQVTLSCSPISGHRSVSWYQQTPGQGLQFLFEYFSETQRNKGNFPGRFSGRQFSNSRSEMNVSTLELGDSALYLCASSLSGAGVTYEQYFGPGTRLTVT.

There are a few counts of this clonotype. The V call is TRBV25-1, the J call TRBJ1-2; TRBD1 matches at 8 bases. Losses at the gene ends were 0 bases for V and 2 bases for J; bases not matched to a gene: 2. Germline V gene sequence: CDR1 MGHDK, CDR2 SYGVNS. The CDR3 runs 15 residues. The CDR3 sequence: CASSEYGTGNYGYTF. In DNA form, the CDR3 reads TGTGCCAGCAGTGAATACGGGACAGGCAACTATGGCTACACCTTC.

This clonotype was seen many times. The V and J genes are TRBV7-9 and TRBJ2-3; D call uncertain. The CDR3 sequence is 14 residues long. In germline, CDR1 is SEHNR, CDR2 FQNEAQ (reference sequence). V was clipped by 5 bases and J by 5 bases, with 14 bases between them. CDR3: CASSLNSIGDTQYF. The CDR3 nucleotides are TGTGCCAGCAGCCTCAATAGCATCGGAGATACGCAGTATTTT.

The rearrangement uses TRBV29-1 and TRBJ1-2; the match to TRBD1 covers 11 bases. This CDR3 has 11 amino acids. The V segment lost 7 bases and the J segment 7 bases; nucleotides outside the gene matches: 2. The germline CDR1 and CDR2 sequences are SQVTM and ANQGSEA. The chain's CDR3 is CSAGTGGGYTF. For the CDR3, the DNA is TGCAGCGCCGGGACAGGGGGTGGCTACACCTTC.

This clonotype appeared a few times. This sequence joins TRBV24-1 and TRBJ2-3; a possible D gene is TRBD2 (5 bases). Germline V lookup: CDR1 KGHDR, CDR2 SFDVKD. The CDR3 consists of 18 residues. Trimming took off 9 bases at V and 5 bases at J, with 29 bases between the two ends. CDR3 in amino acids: CATVWNGRQPSQEDTQYF. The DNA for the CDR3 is TGTGCCACCGTCTGGAACGGCCGCCAACCTAGCCAGGAAGATACGCAGTATTTT.

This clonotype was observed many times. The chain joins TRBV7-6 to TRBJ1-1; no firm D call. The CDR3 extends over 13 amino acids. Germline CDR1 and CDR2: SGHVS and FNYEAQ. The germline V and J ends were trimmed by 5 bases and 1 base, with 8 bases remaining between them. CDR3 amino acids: CASSADTNTEAFF. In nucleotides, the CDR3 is TGTGCCAGCAGCGCCGACACGAACACTGAAGCTTTCTTT.

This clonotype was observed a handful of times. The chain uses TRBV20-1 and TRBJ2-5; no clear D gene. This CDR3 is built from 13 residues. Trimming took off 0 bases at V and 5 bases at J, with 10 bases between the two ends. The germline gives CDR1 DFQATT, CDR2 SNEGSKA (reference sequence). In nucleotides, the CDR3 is TGCAGTGCTAGAGATGACTCTACGGAGACCCAGTACTTC. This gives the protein CSARDDSTETQYF.

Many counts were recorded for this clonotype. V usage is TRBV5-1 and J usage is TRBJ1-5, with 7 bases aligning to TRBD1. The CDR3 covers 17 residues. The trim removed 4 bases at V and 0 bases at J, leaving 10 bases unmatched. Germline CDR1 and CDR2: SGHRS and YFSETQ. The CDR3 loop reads CASSTGTDDYSNQPQHF. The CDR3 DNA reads TGCGCCAGCAGCACGGGGACAGACGATTATAGCAATCAGCCCCAGCATTTT.

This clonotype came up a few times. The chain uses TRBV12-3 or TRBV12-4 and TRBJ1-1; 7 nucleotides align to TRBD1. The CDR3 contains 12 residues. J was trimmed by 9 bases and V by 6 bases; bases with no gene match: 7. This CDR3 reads CASSKDRVKAFF. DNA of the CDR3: TGTGCCAGCAGCAAAGACAGGGTTAAAGCTTTCTTT.

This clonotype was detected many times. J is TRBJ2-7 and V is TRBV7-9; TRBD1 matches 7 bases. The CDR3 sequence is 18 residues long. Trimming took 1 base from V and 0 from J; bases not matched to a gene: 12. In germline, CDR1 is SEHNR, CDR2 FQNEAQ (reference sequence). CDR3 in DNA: TGTGCCAGCAGCTTAGTGAGAGTGGGGCCAGGGGGCTCCTACGAGCAGTACTTC. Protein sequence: CASSLVRVGPGGSYEQYF.

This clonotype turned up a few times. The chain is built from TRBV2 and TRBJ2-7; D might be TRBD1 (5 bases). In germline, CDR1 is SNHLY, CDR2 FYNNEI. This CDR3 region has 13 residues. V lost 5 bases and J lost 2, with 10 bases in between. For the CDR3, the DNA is TGTGCCAGCAGTCCGGAAGGGGCCTACGAGCAGTACTTC. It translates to CASSPEGAYEQYF.

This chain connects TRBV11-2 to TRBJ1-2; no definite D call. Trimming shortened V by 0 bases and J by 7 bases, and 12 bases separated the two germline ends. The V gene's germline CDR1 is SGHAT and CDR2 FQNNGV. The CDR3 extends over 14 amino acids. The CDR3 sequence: CASSLDYGGLGYTF. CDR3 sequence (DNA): TGTGCCAGCAGCTTAGATTACGGAGGGCTTGGCTACACCTTC. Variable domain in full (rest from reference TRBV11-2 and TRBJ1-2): EAGVAQSPRYKIIEKRQSVAFWCNPISGHATLYWYQQILGQGPKLLIQFQNNGVVDDSQLPKDRFSAERLKGVDSTLKIQPAKLEDSAVYLCASSLDYGGLGYTFGSGTRLTVV.

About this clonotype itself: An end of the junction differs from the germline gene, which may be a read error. The CDR3 DNA reads as TGCACCAGCAGCCAACCTCTAGCCATCTCTGGAAACACCATATATTTT. Translated, it gives CTSSQPLAISGNTIYF. The chain is built from TRBV4-1 and TRBJ1-3; unclear D gene. Germline assignment: CDR1 MGHRA and CDR2 YSYEKL. CDR3 length equals 16 residues.

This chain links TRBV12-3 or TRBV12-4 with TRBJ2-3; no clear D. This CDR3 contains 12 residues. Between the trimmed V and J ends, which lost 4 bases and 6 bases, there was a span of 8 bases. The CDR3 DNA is TGTGCCAGCAGTTGGAACGGGGATACGCAGTATTTT. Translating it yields CASSWNGDTQYF.

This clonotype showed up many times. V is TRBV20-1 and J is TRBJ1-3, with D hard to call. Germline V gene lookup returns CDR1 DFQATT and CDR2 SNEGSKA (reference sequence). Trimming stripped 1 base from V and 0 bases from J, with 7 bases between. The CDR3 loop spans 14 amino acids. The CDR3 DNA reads TGCAGTGCTAGAGTCGGCAGCTCTGGAAACACCATATATTTT. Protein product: CSARVGSSGNTIYF.

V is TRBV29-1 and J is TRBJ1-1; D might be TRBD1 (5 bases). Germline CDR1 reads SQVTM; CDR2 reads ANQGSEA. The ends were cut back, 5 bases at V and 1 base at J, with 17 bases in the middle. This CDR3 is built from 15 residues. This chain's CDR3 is CSVPPVGRGNTEAFF. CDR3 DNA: TGCAGCGTTCCCCCCGTGGGGCGCGGGAACACTGAAGCTTTCTTT.

Here the CDR3 reads CASSYQGEQYF. The DNA of the CDR3 is TGTGCCAGCAGCTATCAGGGGGAGCAGTACTTC. J is TRBJ2-7 and V is TRBV4-2; tentatively, D is TRBD1 (6 bases). V was cut by 5 bases and J by 7 bases, with 9 bases left in between. This CDR3 has 11 amino acids. Germline CDR1 reads LGHNA; CDR2 reads YNFKEQ.

CDR3 sequence reads: CASSSTGYLGRSTGELFF. CDR3 in DNA: TGTGCCAGCAGCTCGACAGGTTACCTGGGCCGGAGTACCGGGGAGCTGTTTTTT. The chain couples TRBV7-9 to TRBJ2-2; perhaps TRBD1 as D (6 bases). Germline V gene lookup returns CDR1 SEHNR and CDR2 FQNEAQ (reference sequence). The CDR3 consists of 18 residues. V dropped 4 bases and J dropped 5 bases, with 23 bases sitting between them.

The CDR3: CASTGTLNEQYF. CDR3 coding DNA: TGTGCCAGCACAGGGACCTTAAACGAGCAGTACTTC. V and J are TRBV28 and TRBJ2-7, with D perhaps TRBD1 or TRBD2 (5 bases each). The germline gives CDR1 MDHEN, CDR2 SYDVKM. V was shortened by 7 bases and J by 5 bases, with 12 bases between the two germline ends. CDR3 length: 12 amino acids. Complete variable domain (other parts from reference TRBV28 and TRBJ2-7): DVKVTQSSRYLVKRTGEKVFLECVQDMDHENMFWYRQDPGLGLRLIYFSYDVKMKEKGDIPEGYSVSREKKERFSLILESASTNQTSMYLCASTGTLNEQYFGPGTRLTVT.

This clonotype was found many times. The CDR3 DNA follows: TGTGCCAGCAGCGGCACAGGGAAAGAGACCCAGTACTTC. Its protein product is CASSGTGKETQYF. The chain carries TRBV5-4 and TRBJ2-5; tentatively, D is TRBD1 (6 bases). The V end lost 4 bases, the J end lost 3 bases, and 10 bases lay between the germline ends. The germline CDR1 and CDR2 sequences are SGHNT and YYREEE (reference sequence). The CDR3 sequence is 13 residues long.